This T cell receptor (beta chain) was captured by sequencing in a study of blood T cell repertoires in COVID-19. At the level of the study: Sources were T cells, B-cell-depleted T cells, or PBMCs; the material itself was cDNA or gDNA.

V lost 6 bases and J lost 4, with 16 bases in between. The V gene's germline CDR1 is LNHDA and CDR2 SQIVND (reference sequence). The CDR3 is 14 residues long. In the study's own analysis: Estimates of nucleated cell counts were drawn from the amplification of reference gene primers. The table came from immunoSEQ multiplex PCR; TCRdb's copy has only in-frame clones and leaves some out. D and trimming were read from the DNA, whereas the V and J calls and clone size are those reported in that table. The data show approximately 59,000 clones, approximately 80% seen once. V usage is TRBV19 and J usage is TRBJ2-7, with a possible D match to TRBD1 (6 bases). Material for sequencing was peripheral blood. The source of this sequence is a woman older than 75 with acute or convalescent COVID-19. DNA for the CDR3: TGTGCCAGTAGGGGTACAGGGAAGGGTTACGAGCAGTACTTC. Its protein product is CASRGTGKGYEQYF.